This entry lists 3 T cell receptor beta chains sequenced from one sample in a study of OX40 agonist ivuxolimab in advanced cancers. The protocol was immunoSEQ multiplex PCR, while the TCRdb copy is restricted to in-frame clones and leaves out a portion. The profile covers about 80,000 clones, with about 90% appearing a single time and about 8.6% taken by the ten largest. This specimen was CD4+ or CD8+ T cells sorted from blood, taken in a trial of the OX40 agonist ivuxolimab. The receptors here all came from an adult with an advanced solid tumor such as melanoma, head and neck, liver or kidney cancer.

This chain uses TRBV10-3 with TRBJ1-6, with D tentatively TRBD1 (6 bases). V shed 5 bases and J shed 6 bases, with 14 bases lying between them. CDR1 and CDR2 from the germline V gene are ENHRY and SYGVKD. This CDR3 spans 15 amino acids. The chain's CDR3 is CAISQAGAVNSPLHF. CDR3 nucleotide sequence: TGTGCCATCAGTCAGGCGGGGGCGGTTAATTCACCCCTCCACTTT.

V and J are TRBV10-2 and TRBJ2-5; D not certain. Germline values: CDR1 WSHSY, CDR2 SAAADI. Deletions cut 0 bases from V and 2 bases from J, with 7 bases between. This CDR3 comprises 14 residues. The CDR3 DNA follows: TGCGCCAGCAGTGAGTCAAGTTTACAAGAGACCCAGTACTTC. It yields the protein CASSESSLQETQYF.

This chain uses TRBV6-5 with TRBJ2-7; 11 nucleotides match TRBD1. V trimming: 2 bases; J trimming: 3 bases; junction bases outside the gene matches: 6. Per the germline V gene, CDR1 is MNHEY and CDR2 is SVGAGI. The CDR3 consists of 16 residues. CDR3 region: CASSYTGTGGNYEQYF. Here the CDR3 DNA reads TGTGCCAGCAGTTACACCGGGACAGGGGGTAACTACGAGCAGTACTTC.